This T cell receptor beta chain stems from a study of long-term antiretroviral therapy in people with HIV. The assay used was immunoSEQ (version v3.0), run at survey level. Sequencing used immunoSEQ multiplex PCR; TCRdb keeps in-frame clones, though not all of them. There are over 25,000 clones in the sample; more than 80% occur only once, and around 9% lies in the top ten. Concerning this clone: The target antigen is unknown.

Notes on the study in general: Before ART, certain clones expanded, and these dominated the repertoire at all time points.

At minimum, one pre-ART and two post-ART PBMC samples were obtained from each donor. V was clipped by 0 bases and J by 7 bases, with 15 bases between them. Looked up from germline, CDR1 is SGHTA and CDR2 is FQGNSA. The CDR3 covers 15 residues. This receptor was taken from a middle-aged man with HIV. The sample here was unsorted PBMCs, taken 3.2 years before starting antiretroviral therapy. The V and J genes are TRBV7-2 and TRBJ2-5; a weak D match, TRBD2 (6 bases). CDR3 DNA: TGTGCCAGCAGCTTAGCGTTGTCCGCGGGGCCGACCCAGTACTTC. It codes for CASSLALSAGPTQYF.